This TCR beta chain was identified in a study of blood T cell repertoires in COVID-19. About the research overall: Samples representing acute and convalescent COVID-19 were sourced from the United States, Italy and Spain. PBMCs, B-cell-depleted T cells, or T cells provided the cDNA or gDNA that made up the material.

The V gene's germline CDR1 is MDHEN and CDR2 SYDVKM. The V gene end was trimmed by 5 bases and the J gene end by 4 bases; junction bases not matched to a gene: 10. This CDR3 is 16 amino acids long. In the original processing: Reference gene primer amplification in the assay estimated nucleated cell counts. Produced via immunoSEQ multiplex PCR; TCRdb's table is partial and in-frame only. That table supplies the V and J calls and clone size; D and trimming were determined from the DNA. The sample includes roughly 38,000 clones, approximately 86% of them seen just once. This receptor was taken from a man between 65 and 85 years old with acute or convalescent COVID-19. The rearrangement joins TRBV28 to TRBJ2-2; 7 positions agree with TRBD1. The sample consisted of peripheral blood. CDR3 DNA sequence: TGTGCCAGCAGTGAATCAGGGGGTAGAGGCACCGGGGAGCTGTTTTTT. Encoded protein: CASSESGGRGTGELFF. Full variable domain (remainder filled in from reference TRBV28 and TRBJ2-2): DVKVTQSSRYLVKRTGEKVFLECVQDMDHENMFWYRQDPGLGLRLIYFSYDVKMKEKGDIPEGYSVSREKKERFSLILESASTNQTSMYLCASSESGGRGTGELFFGEGSRLTVL.